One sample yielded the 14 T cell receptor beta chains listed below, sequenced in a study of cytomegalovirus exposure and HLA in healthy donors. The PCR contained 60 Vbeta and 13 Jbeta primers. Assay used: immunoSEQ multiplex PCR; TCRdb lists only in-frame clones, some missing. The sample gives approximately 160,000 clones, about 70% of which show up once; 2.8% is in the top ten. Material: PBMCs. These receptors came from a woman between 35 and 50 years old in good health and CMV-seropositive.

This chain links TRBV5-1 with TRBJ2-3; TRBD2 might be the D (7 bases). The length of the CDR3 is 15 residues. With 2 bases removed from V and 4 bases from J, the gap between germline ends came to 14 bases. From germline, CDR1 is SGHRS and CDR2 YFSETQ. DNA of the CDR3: TGCGCCAGCAGCTTCGGGCGCGGGGGCTCAGATACGCAGTATTTT. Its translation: CASSFGRGGSDTQYF.

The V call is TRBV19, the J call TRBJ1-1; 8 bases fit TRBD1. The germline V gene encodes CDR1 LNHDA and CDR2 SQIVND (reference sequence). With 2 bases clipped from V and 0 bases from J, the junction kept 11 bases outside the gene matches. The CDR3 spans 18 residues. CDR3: CASSIRDDRGPMNTEAFF. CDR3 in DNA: TGTGCCAGTAGTATAAGGGACGACAGGGGTCCCATGAACACTGAAGCTTTCTTT.

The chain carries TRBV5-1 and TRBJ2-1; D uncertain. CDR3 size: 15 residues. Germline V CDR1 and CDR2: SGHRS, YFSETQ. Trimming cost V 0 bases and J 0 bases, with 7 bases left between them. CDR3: CASSLDGDSYNEQFF. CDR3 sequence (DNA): TGCGCCAGCAGCTTGGACGGAGACTCCTACAATGAGCAGTTCTTC. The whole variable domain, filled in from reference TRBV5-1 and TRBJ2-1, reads KAGVTQTPRYLIKTRGQQVTLSCSPISGHRSVSWYQQTPGQGLQFLFEYFSETQRNKGNFPGRFSGRQFSNSRSEMNVSTLELGDSALYLCASSLDGDSYNEQFFGPGTRLTVL.

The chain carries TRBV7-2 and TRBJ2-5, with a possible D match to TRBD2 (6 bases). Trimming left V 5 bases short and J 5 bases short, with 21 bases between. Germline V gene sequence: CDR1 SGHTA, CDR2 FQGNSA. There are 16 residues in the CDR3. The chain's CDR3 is CASSAQKAGFGETQYF. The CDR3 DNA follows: TGTGCCAGCAGCGCACAAAAGGCGGGGTTTGGCGAGACCCAGTACTTC.

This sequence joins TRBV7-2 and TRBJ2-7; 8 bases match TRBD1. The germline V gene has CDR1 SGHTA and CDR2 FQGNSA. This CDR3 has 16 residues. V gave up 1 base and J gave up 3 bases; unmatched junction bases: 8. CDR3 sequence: CASSLGAGGKVYEQYF. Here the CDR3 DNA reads TGTGCCAGCAGCTTAGGGGCAGGGGGCAAGGTCTACGAGCAGTACTTC.

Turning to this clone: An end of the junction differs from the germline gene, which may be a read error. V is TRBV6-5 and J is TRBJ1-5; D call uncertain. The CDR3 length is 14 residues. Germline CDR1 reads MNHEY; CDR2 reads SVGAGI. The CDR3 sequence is CASSASYSNQPQNF. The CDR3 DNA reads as TGTGCCAGCAGTGCATCGTATAGCAATCAGCCCCAGAATTTT.

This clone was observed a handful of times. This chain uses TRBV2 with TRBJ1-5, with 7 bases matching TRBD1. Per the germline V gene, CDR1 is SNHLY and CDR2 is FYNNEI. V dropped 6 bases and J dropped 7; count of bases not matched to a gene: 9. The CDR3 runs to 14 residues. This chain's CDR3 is CASSETGKYQPQHF. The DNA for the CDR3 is TGTGCCAGCAGCGAGACAGGGAAATACCAGCCCCAGCATTTT. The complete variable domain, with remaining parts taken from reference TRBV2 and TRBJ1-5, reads EPEVTQTPSHQVTQMGQEVILRCVPISNHLYFYWYRQILGQKVEFLVSFYNNEISEKSEIFDDQFSVERPDGSNFTLKIRSTKLEDSAMYFCASSETGKYQPQHFGDGTRLSIL.

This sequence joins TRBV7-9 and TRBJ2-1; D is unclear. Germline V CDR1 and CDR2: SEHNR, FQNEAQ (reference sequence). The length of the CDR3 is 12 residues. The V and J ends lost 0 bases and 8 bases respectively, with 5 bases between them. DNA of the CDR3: TGTGCCAGCAGCTTAGCGCTATATGAGCAGTTCTTC. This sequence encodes CASSLALYEQFF.

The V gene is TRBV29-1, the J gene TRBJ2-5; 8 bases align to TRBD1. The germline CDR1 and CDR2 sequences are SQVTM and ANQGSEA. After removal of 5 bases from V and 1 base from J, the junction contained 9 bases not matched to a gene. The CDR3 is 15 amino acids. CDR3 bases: TGCAGCGTTAGAACCGGGACAGGATTCCAAGAGACCCAGTACTTC. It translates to CSVRTGTGFQETQYF.

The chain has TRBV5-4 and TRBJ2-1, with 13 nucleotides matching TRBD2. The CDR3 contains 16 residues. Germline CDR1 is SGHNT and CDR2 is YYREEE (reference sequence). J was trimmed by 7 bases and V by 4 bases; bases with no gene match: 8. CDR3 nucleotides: TGTGCCAGCAGCCGAATACTAGCGGGGGGGCGGAATGAGCAGTTCTTC. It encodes CASSRILAGGRNEQFF.

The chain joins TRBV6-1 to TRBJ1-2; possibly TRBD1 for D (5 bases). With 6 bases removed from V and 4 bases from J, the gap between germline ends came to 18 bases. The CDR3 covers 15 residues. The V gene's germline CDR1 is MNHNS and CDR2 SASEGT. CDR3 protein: CASSATLQEVYGYTF. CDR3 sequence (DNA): TGTGCCAGCAGCGCGACACTACAGGAAGTCTATGGCTACACCTTC.

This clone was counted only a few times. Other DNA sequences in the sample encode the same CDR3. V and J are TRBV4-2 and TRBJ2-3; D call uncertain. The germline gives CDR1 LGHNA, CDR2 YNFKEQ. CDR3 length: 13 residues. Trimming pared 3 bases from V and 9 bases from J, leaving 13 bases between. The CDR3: CASSHEDWHTQYF. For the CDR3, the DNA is TGTGCCAGCAGCCACGAAGACTGGCACACGCAGTATTTT.

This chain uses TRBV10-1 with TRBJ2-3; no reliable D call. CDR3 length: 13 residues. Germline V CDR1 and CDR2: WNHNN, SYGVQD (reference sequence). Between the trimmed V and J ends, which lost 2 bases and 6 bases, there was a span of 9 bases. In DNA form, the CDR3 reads TGCGCCAGCAGTGAGCGCGGCCGGGATACGCAGTATTTT. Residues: CASSERGRDTQYF.

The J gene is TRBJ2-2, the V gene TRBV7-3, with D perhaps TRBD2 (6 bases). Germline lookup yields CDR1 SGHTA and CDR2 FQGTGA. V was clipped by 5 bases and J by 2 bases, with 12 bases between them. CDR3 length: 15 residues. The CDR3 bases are TGTGCCAGCAGCCCCTGGAGGGGAAACACCGGGGAGCTGTTTTTT. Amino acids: CASSPWRGNTGELFF.